These T cell receptor beta chains were read from a single sample in a study of blood T cell repertoires in COVID-19. Repertoires were generated with immunoSEQ multiplex PCR, while TCRdb's copy carries only in-frame clones and drops some. The sample includes around 25,000 clones, nearly 90% of them seen just once. The sample comprised peripheral blood. These receptors originate from a woman aged 55-69 years with active COVID-19. CDR3s leave out the opening cysteine and the closing phenylalanine or tryptophan. The order of the fields is clone size, CDR3 length, J gene, V gene, D gene, CDR3 protein. A D gene is named only where the DNA matches it firmly. Clone sizes are given selectively: once, few, many, or a class where the clone is expanded.

NA 14 TRBJ2-1 TRBV6-2/TRBV6-3 TRBD1 ASSSTGGANYNEQF
NA 12 TRBJ2-1 TRBV28 NA ASTQRPDFNEQF
NA 15 TRBJ2-1 TRBV9 TRBD2 ASSANSGRANPNEQF
NA 13 TRBJ2-3 TRBV25-1 TRBD2 ARPSSGRGTDTQY
NA 13 TRBJ2-1 TRBV28 TRBD2 ASRVSGSGYNEQF
NA 14 TRBJ2-7 TRBV25-1 NA ASSKGGARLNYEQY
once 14 TRBJ1-3 TRBV7-8 TRBD1 ASSLDYRGTGNTIY
NA 12 TRBJ1-2 TRBV5-1 TRBD1 ASSPGQGSGGYT
NA 18 TRBJ2-2 TRBV21-1 NA ASSKALGGLAGGNTGELF
NA 11 TRBJ2-5 TRBV27 TRBD1 ASSFDREETQY
NA 11 TRBJ2-3 TRBV11-3 NA ASSLVSTDTQY
NA 13 TRBJ2-1 TRBV11-2 NA ASSLTPSSYNEQF
NA 14 TRBJ1-1 TRBV5-1 TRBD1 ASRSGQGAMNTEAF
NA 11 TRBJ2-4 TRBV5-4 NA ASSSDYRSIQY
once 12 TRBJ2-5 TRBV15 NA ATSDGGDQETQY
NA 16 TRBJ2-1 TRBV5-1 TRBD2 ASSLVRGRDYSYNEQF
NA 12 TRBJ2-3 TRBV28 NA ASSLISGTDTQY